Each of the 15 T cell receptor beta chains below was sequenced from the same sample in a study of T cell responses to AZD1222 COVID-19 vaccine. Sequencing was performed with immunoSEQ multiplex PCR; in TCRdb, only in-frame clones are kept and a portion is missing. The sample shows fewer than 90,000 clones, approximately 91% of them seen only once. Here the sequenced sample was peripheral blood, taken on day 0 of AZD1222 vaccination. These receptors were collected from an adult in good health.

Note on this clone: In the same sample, other DNA sequences code for this CDR3. The V and J genes are TRBV7-3 and TRBJ1-1, with D perhaps TRBD1 (5 bases). This CDR3 has 13 amino acids. Germline CDR1 is SGHTA and CDR2 is FQGTGA. V was clipped by 6 bases and J by 1 base, with 9 bases between them. The CDR3 is CASSLGENTEAFF. The CDR3 region has the DNA TGTGCCAGCAGTTTGGGGGAGAACACTGAAGCTTTCTTT.

A single count supports this clone. The chain couples TRBV19 to TRBJ1-1; D uncertain. With 9 bases removed from V and 0 bases from J, the gap between germline ends came to 11 bases. The germline gives CDR1 LNHDA, CDR2 SQIVND (reference sequence). This CDR3 has 13 amino acids. For the CDR3, the DNA is TGTGCCAGCCGAATGCGTTTGAACACTGAAGCTTTCTTT. Protein product: CASRMRLNTEAFF. The full variable domain, completed using reference TRBV19 and TRBJ1-1, is DGGITQSPKYLFRKEGQNVTLSCEQNLNHDAMYWYRQDPGQGLRLIYYSQIVNDFQKGDIAEGYSVSREKKESFPLTVTSAQKNPTAFYLCASRMRLNTEAFFGQGTRLTVV.

This sequence joins TRBV10-1 and TRBJ2-3; D is perhaps TRBD2 (5 bases). CDR1 and CDR2 from the germline V gene are WNHNN and SYGVQD (reference sequence). This CDR3 comprises 14 residues. V dropped 3 bases and J dropped 6 bases, with 13 bases sitting between them. CDR3 DNA sequence: TGCGCCAGCAGTGACCGGGGTTACGGGGATACGCAGTATTTT. This encodes CASSDRGYGDTQYF.

The chain couples TRBV6-5 to TRBJ2-3; 8 nucleotides align to TRBD2. From germline, CDR1 is MNHEY and CDR2 SVGAGI. V lost 6 bases and J lost 6; bases outside the gene matches: 11. The CDR3 length is 15 residues. This CDR3 is CASRWSGSLGDTQYF. The CDR3 DNA sequence: TGTGCCAGCAGATGGAGCGGGAGCTTGGGGGATACGCAGTATTTT.

V and J are TRBV28 and TRBJ2-7; D remains unclear. The CDR3 length is 12 residues. V lost 7 bases and J 6 bases, leaving 13 bases between the germline ends. The germline gives CDR1 MDHEN, CDR2 SYDVKM. CDR3: CASIGRLGEQYF. Here the CDR3 DNA reads TGTGCCAGCATTGGCAGGCTTGGCGAGCAGTACTTC.

The chain couples TRBV14 to TRBJ2-5, with 7 bases identical to TRBD1. There are 14 residues in the CDR3. V shed 4 bases and J 1 base; nucleotides not matched to a gene: 3. The germline CDR1 and CDR2 sequences are SGHDN and FVKESK. CDR3 protein: CASSPDRAQETQYF. CDR3 DNA: TGTGCCAGCAGCCCCGACAGGGCCCAAGAGACCCAGTACTTC.

The chain couples TRBV3-1 (or the pseudogene TRBV3-2) to TRBJ1-5, with no clear D. V was cut by 4 bases and J by 6 bases, with 10 bases left in between. The CDR3 contains 13 residues. CDR1 is LGHDT, CDR2 YNNKEL, per germline (reference sequence). The CDR3 here is CASSLRVGQPQHF. CDR3 in DNA: TGTGCCAGCAGCCTAAGGGTCGGTCAGCCCCAGCATTTT.

CDR3 in amino acids: CASSDLGDREFDEQFF. Here the CDR3 DNA reads TGTGCCAGCAGCGACCTGGGGGACAGGGAGTTCGATGAGCAGTTCTTC. The genes are TRBV25-1 and TRBJ2-1; 9 bases match TRBD1. Germline V lookup: CDR1 MGHDK, CDR2 SYGVNS. This CDR3 spans 16 amino acids. V gave up 6 bases and J gave up 8 bases; unmatched junction bases: 14.

The CDR3 loop is CASSAGTGEYQPQHF. The CDR3, as DNA: TGTGCCAGCAGCGCTGGGACAGGGGAATATCAGCCCCAGCATTTT. The V and J genes are TRBV9 and TRBJ1-5, with 10 positions matching TRBD1. CDR1 is SGDLS, CDR2 YYNGEE, per germline. This CDR3 has 15 amino acids. The J segment lost 5 bases and the V segment lost 3 bases, leaving 5 bases of the junction unmatched.

This clone was seen only a few times. This chain joins TRBV12-3 or TRBV12-4 and TRBJ1-1; D not certain. V was shortened by 3 bases and J by 8 bases, with 7 bases between the two germline ends. The CDR3 length is 11 residues. Here the CDR3 DNA reads TGTGCCAGCAGTTTTAGGAAAGAAGCTTTCTTT. As protein: CASSFRKEAFF.

Turning to this clone: The junction shows a germline mismatch at one end, possibly a read error. This chain links TRBV2 with TRBJ2-1; TRBD2 matches 8 bases. CDR3 size: 15 residues. Germline CDR1 and CDR2: SNHLY and FYNNEI. The CDR3 DNA is TGTGCCAGCACTGAATTATCGGGGGGGGCCTCTGAGCAGTTCTTC. It encodes CASTELSGGASEQFF.

V is TRBV12-3 or TRBV12-4 and J is TRBJ2-2; D is uncertain. This CDR3 region has 13 residues. Trimming stripped 5 bases from V and 5 bases from J, with 9 bases between. This CDR3 reads CASSQYRTGELFF. The CDR3 nucleotides read TGTGCCAGCAGTCAGTATCGGACCGGGGAGCTGTTTTTT.

J is TRBJ1-5 and V is TRBV6-6; D perhaps matches TRBD1 (5 bases). The germline V and J ends were trimmed by 0 bases and 5 bases, with 8 bases remaining between them. Looked up from germline, CDR1 is MNHNY and CDR2 is SVGAGI (reference sequence). This CDR3 is 14 amino acids long. The CDR3 coding sequence is TGTGCCAGCAGTTACTCTGTGGGGGATCAGCCCCAGCATTTT. The encoded protein is CASSYSVGDQPQHF.

The chain uses TRBV6-5 and TRBJ2-7, with D perhaps TRBD2 (6 bases). V was clipped by 0 bases and J by 2 bases, with 11 bases between them. Germline values: CDR1 MNHEY, CDR2 SVGAGI. This CDR3 contains 15 residues. The CDR3 region is CASSYSVGGAYEQYF. The CDR3 coding sequence is TGTGCCAGCAGTTACTCGGTAGGCGGGGCCTACGAGCAGTACTTC.

V usage is TRBV25-1 and J usage is TRBJ1-2, with D perhaps matching TRBD1 (5 bases). V shed 5 bases and J shed 6 bases, with 13 bases lying between them. Germline CDR1 reads MGHDK; CDR2 reads SYGVNS. This CDR3 is built from 13 residues. CDR3: CASSPGSYNGYTF. The DNA for the CDR3 is TGTGCCAGCAGTCCAGGGAGTTACAATGGCTACACCTTC.